A selection of T cell receptor beta chains follows, all from one sample in a study of control samples from healthy donors and cancer patients. Here immunoSEQ multiplex PCR was the method, and the copy in TCRdb shows in-frame clones only, minus some. The sample records 150,000 to 200,000 clones, about 94% being singletons. The sequenced material came from blood. The receptors come from a woman aged 30 to 39 in good health. Each CDR3 is given with its conserved first and last residue. The D gene is left open where the match is weak. Size values are once, few and many counts, or a class for expanded clones, and some rows have none.

clone_size	v_call	d_call	j_call	cdr3_nt	cdr3_aa
.	TRBV6-1	TRBD2	TRBJ2-1	TGTGCCAGCAGTGAAGAGGCTAGCGGGGTCTACAATGAGCAGTTCTTC	CASSEEASGVYNEQFF
.	TRBV2	TRBD2	TRBJ2-1	TGTGCCAGCAGGGAACTAGCGGGATCCGGTGAGCAGTTCTTC	CASRELAGSGEQFF
.	TRBV6-4	.	TRBJ2-5	TGTGCCAGCAGCCTCTCCGCTGGGGCAGGAGAGACCCAGTACTTC	CASSLSAGAGETQYF
.	TRBV3-1/TRBV3-2	TRBD2	TRBJ2-7	TGTGCCAGCAGCAGAGCCGGGACTAGCGCCTTACTACGGTACTTC	CASSRAGTSALLRYF
.	TRBV11-2	.	TRBJ2-1	TGTGCCAGCAGCTTAGTCGTCCGCCGGGGCCGGTTCTTC	CASSLVVRRGRFF
.	TRBV9	.	TRBJ2-3	TGTGCCAGCAGCGTAGGGGGCACACACACAGATACGCAGTATTTT	CASSVGGTHTDTQYF
.	TRBV28	.	TRBJ1-2	TGTGCCAGCAGTTTTGGGAACTATGGCTACACCTTC	CASSFGNYGYTF
.	TRBV6-2/TRBV6-3	.	TRBJ2-1	TGTGCCAGCAGCTGGCCGAACCTTTACAATGAGCAGTTCTTC	CASSWPNLYNEQFF
.	TRBV19	TRBD1	TRBJ1-5	TGTGCCAGTAGCCCCCGGGGACAGATTAGCAATCAGCCCCAGCATTTT	CASSPRGQISNQPQHF
.	TRBV19	.	TRBJ1-2	TGTGCCAGTACCCTCAGGGGTTTCGGATATGGCTACACCTTC	CASTLRGFGYGYTF
.	TRBV4-2	.	TRBJ2-7	TGTGCCAGCAGCCGCCCGAGCTTGTCGGATGAGCAGTACTTC	CASSRPSLSDEQYF
.	TRBV9	.	TRBJ2-2	TGTGCCAGCAGCGTAGGAACAGGGAGGAGGGCCGGGGAGCTGTTTTTT	CASSVGTGRRAGELFF
.	TRBV7-9	.	TRBJ1-6	TGTGCCAGCAGCCTCACAAGTACTATCAATTCACCCCTCCACTTT	CASSLTSTINSPLHF
.	TRBV5-1	.	TRBJ2-7	TGCGCCAGCAGCTACGGCCCTACCTACGAGCAGTACTTC	CASSYGPTYEQYF
.	TRBV24-1	.	TRBJ1-2	TGTGCCACCAGTGATCCGGGACAAGACTATGGCTACACCTTC	CATSDPGQDYGYTF
few	TRBV28	.	TRBJ1-1	TGTGCCAGCACTCAACAGGGAGGGGAGGTCAGGGCTTTCTTT	CASTQQGGEVRAFF
.	TRBV7-2	.	TRBJ2-3	TGTGCCAGCAGCTGGGGGGCGCCCGCCCATACGCAGTATTTT	CASSWGAPAHTQYF
.	TRBV5-1	.	TRBJ1-1	TGCGCCAGCAGCTTGGCCGCCGTAGGGGGAACTGAAGCTTTCTTT	CASSLAAVGGTEAFF
.	TRBV5-1	TRBD2	TRBJ2-2	TGCGCCAGCAGCCTTACCCCCGGGACTAATAACGGGGAGCTGTTTTTT	CASSLTPGTNNGELFF
.	TRBV27	.	TRBJ1-5	TGTGCCAGCAGTTGGGGCATAGATCAGCCCCAGCATTTT	CASSWGIDQPQHF
.	TRBV29-1	.	TRBJ2-7	TGCAGCGTTGGTTCCGACGAGCAGTACTTC	CSVGSDEQYF
.	TRBV14	.	TRBJ1-2	TGTGCCAGCAGCCAGGAGGTTAACTATGGCTACACCTTC	CASSQEVNYGYTF
.	TRBV28	.	TRBJ1-1	TGTGCCAGCAGTCTCCTACTATCGCAGGGTGTATCGAACACTGAAGCTTTCTTT	CASSLLLSQGVSNTEAFF
.	TRBV7-9	.	TRBJ1-1	TGTGCCAGCAGCTTAGGAGGCCTTGGACAAGGGGCGCGTACTGAAGCTTTCTTT	CASSLGGLGQGARTEAFF
once	TRBV5-1	.	TRBJ2-2	TGCGCCAGCAGCTTGGATTCCGGGCCGAGCACCGGGGAGCTGTTTTTT	CASSLDSGPSTGELFF
.	TRBV11-1	.	TRBJ2-3	TGTGCCAGCAGCTTGGGGGCGGGCACAGATACGCAGTATTTT	CASSLGAGTDTQYF
.	TRBV15	.	TRBJ2-7	TGTGCCACCAGCAGACAGGCACCACCTCTCGAGCAGTACTTC	CATSRQAPPLEQYF
.	TRBV2	TRBD2	TRBJ2-1	TGTGCCAGCAGCGCACTAGCGGGAGAATCGGGTGAGCAGTTCTTC	CASSALAGESGEQFF
once	TRBV13	.	TRBJ1-1	TGTGCCAGCAGCTTAGGCGGGACCGCTAACACTGAAGCTTTCTTT	CASSLGGTANTEAFF
.	TRBV18	TRBD1	TRBJ2-5	TGTGCCAGCTCACAATTAGGGACAGGAGAGACCCAGTACTTC	CASSQLGTGETQYF
.	TRBV5-1	.	TRBJ2-7	TGCGCCAGCAGCTTGCAATTGGGTGGCGAGCAGTACTTC	CASSLQLGGEQYF
.	TRBV28	TRBD1	TRBJ2-1	TGTGCCAGCAGTTTATGGACAGGGAAGGGGGTTGAGCAGTTCTTC	CASSLWTGKGVEQFF
few	TRBV6-4	TRBD2	TRBJ2-3	TGTGCCAGCAGTGAAGCGGGAGGTTCAGATACGCAGTATTTT	CASSEAGGSDTQYF
.	TRBV28	.	TRBJ1-2	TGTGCCAGCAGTTTAATTAGAAGTGGTGGCTACACCTTC	CASSLIRSGGYTF
.	TRBV7-3	.	TRBJ2-3	TGTGCCAGCAGCGTATCCCGGGGTGCGACAGATACGCAGTATTTT	CASSVSRGATDTQYF
.	TRBV19	.	TRBJ2-2	TGTGCCAGTATCGGGACGGTCACCGGGGAGCTGTTTTTT	CASIGTVTGELFF
.	TRBV3-1/TRBV3-2	.	TRBJ1-2	TGTGCCAGCAGCCAAGCCCGGGCTGAGGGCTACACCTTC	CASSQARAEGYTF
once	TRBV5-1	.	TRBJ2-7	TGCGCCAGCAGCTGGACGGCCAGGGACGAGCAGTACTTC	CASSWTARDEQYF
.	TRBV2	.	TRBJ2-1	TGTGCCAGCGCACCGCTCCGGAACAATGAGCAGTTCTTC	CASAPLRNNEQFF